These 9 T cell receptor beta chains originate from one sample sequenced in a study of a mutant IDH1 vaccine in newly diagnosed glioma. Time point in this sample: week 5, during vaccination. Each vaccine dose was 300 ug of mutant IDH1 20-mer peptide, with topical imiquimod. These TCRs are of unknown antigen specificity. Here immunoSEQ multiplex PCR was the method, and the copy in TCRdb shows in-frame clones only, minus some. This sample has approximately 51,000 clones, with about 77% found just once. The source was PBMCs, collected from a glioma patient whose treatment included an IDH1 peptide vaccine. These receptor sequences come from a woman between 35 and 50 years old with glioma.

The chain couples TRBV10-3 to TRBJ2-3; 7 bases map to TRBD1. Looked up from germline, CDR1 is ENHRY and CDR2 is SYGVKD. The trim removed 6 bases at V and 1 base at J, leaving 7 bases unmatched. The CDR3 contains 15 residues. The CDR3 DNA is TGTGCCATCAGGGGAACAGGGGCCGGCACAGATACGCAGTATTTT. Residues: CAIRGTGAGTDTQYF.

This clone showed up just once. This chain joins TRBV19 and TRBJ2-5; the match to TRBD1 covers 9 bases. This CDR3 is 16 amino acids long. The germline gives CDR1 LNHDA, CDR2 SQIVND (reference sequence). The trim removed 4 bases at V and 3 bases at J, leaving 9 bases unmatched. The CDR3 DNA follows: TGTGCCAGTAGTAATGCGGACAGGGGCGGCGAAGAGACCCAGTACTTC. Translating gives CASSNADRGGEETQYF.

The chain employs TRBV15 and TRBJ2-1, with a tentative D call TRBD2 (5 bases). The CDR3 loop spans 11 amino acids. V dropped 7 bases and J dropped 9 bases, with 10 bases sitting between them. Germline-derived CDR1 and CDR2 are LNHNV and YYDKDF (reference sequence). Here the CDR3 DNA reads TGTGCCACCACCTTAAGCGGTGAGCAGTTCTTC. Protein: CATTLSGEQFF. Full variable domain (rest looked up from reference TRBV15 and TRBJ2-1): DAMVIQNPRYQVTQFGKPVTLSCSQTLNHNVMYWYQQKSSQAPKLLFHYYDKDFNNEADTPDNFQSRRPNTSFCFLDIRSPGLGDTAMYLCATTLSGEQFFGPGTRLTVL.

The CDR3 nucleotides read TGTGCCAGCAGCCGCCAACCCCAGGGAGAGGACACTGAAGCTTTCTTT. Protein: CASSRQPQGEDTEAFF. The chain carries TRBV4-2 and TRBJ1-1; D is possibly TRBD1 (5 bases). Trimming removed 4 bases from V and 3 bases from J, with 18 bases in between. Germline V gives CDR1 LGHNA, CDR2 YNFKEQ. This CDR3 comprises 16 residues.

This clone turned up a few times. This sequence joins TRBV5-1 and TRBJ2-7; D call uncertain. The CDR3 totals 15 residues. V lost 5 bases to trimming and J lost 1 base, with 16 bases between them. Germline V gene lookup returns CDR1 SGHRS and CDR2 YFSETQ. CDR3 amino acids: CASSDYVRKSYEQYF. The CDR3 DNA follows: TGCGCCAGCAGTGATTATGTGAGGAAATCCTACGAGCAGTACTTC.

The rearrangement joins TRBV30 to TRBJ2-7, with 9 bases fitting TRBD2. The V and J ends lost 3 bases and 5 bases, in that order; junction bases with no gene match: 8. This CDR3 has 14 amino acids. The V gene's germline CDR1 is GTSNPN and CDR2 SVGIG (reference sequence). The DNA of the CDR3 is TGTGCCTGGAGGAGCGGCGGGGGGGCTCACGAGCAGTACTTC. Amino acid sequence: CAWRSGGGAHEQYF. The full variable domain, with the rest looked up from reference TRBV30 and TRBJ2-7, is SQTIHQWPATLVQPVGSPLSLECTVEGTSNPNLYWYRQAAGRGLQLLFYSVGIGQISSEVPQNLSASRPQDRQFILSSKKLLLSDSGFYLCAWRSGGGAHEQYFGPGTRLTVT.

The chain has TRBV5-1 and TRBJ1-2, with D perhaps matching TRBD1 (6 bases). The germline V and J ends were trimmed by 0 bases and 4 bases, with 10 bases remaining between them. The CDR3 has 14 amino acids. Germline CDR1 reads SGHRS; CDR2 reads YFSETQ. The CDR3 reads CASSLEGGGYGYTF. CDR3 DNA: TGCGCCAGCAGCTTGGAGGGGGGTGGCTATGGCTACACCTTC.

This clone was counted a few times. The rearrangement links TRBV19 to TRBJ1-5; TRBD1 matches at 8 bases. The CDR3 spans 17 residues. The V and J ends lost 3 bases and 3 bases, in that order; junction bases with no gene match: 10. Looked up from germline, CDR1 is LNHDA and CDR2 is SQIVND (reference sequence). CDR3 DNA sequence: TGTGCCAGTAGTATCTCTCAGGGGGCGCGGTTCAATCAGCCCCAGCATTTT. Its translation is CASSISQGARFNQPQHF.

This clone was counted a few times. DNA for the CDR3: TGTGCCAGTACCTTAAGGGCGGGGTGGGAGCCCCAGCATTTT. It specifies CASTLRAGWEPQHF. This sequence joins TRBV19 and TRBJ1-5; D is undetermined. The V end was cut by 7 bases, the J end by 8 bases, with 18 bases between. The CDR3 is 14 residues long. Germline V gene sequence: CDR1 LNHDA, CDR2 SQIVND (reference sequence). The complete variable domain, with remaining parts taken from reference TRBV19 and TRBJ1-5, reads DGGITQSPKYLFRKEGQNVTLSCEQNLNHDAMYWYRQDPGQGLRLIYYSQIVNDFQKGDIAEGYSVSREKKESFPLTVTSAQKNPTAFYLCASTLRAGWEPQHFGDGTRLSIL.